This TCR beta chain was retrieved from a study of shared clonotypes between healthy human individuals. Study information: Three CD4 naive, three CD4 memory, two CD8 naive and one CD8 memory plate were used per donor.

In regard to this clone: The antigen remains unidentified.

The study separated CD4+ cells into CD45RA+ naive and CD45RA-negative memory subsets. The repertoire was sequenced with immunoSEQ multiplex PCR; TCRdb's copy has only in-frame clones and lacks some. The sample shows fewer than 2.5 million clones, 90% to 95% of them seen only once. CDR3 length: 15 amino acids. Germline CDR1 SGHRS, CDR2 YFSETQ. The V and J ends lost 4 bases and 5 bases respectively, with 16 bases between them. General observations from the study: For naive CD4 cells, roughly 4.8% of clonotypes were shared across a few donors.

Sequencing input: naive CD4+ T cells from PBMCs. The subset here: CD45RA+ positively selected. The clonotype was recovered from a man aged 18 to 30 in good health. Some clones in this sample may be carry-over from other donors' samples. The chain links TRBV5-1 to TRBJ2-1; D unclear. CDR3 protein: CASSRILPSDNEQFF. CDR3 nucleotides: TGCGCCAGCAGCCGCATACTACCCTCGGACAATGAGCAGTTCTTC. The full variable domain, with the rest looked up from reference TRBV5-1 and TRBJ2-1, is KAGVTQTPRYLIKTRGQQVTLSCSPISGHRSVSWYQQTPGQGLQFLFEYFSETQRNKGNFPGRFSGRQFSNSRSEMNVSTLELGDSALYLCASSRILPSDNEQFFGPGTRLTVL.